This T cell receptor beta chain was recorded in a study of T cells in Graves' hyperthyroidism and ophthalmopathy. CDR1 is MDHEN, CDR2 SYDVKM, per germline. V lost 3 bases, J lost 1 base, and 7 bases lay in between. CDR3 length equals 14 residues. In its sample, this clonotype was seen many times. Antigen specificity is unknown. It was RNA transcripts that yielded the amplified TCR beta CDR3 regions. The study used the HTBI primer set for a first-round RT-PCR of the TCR CDR3. In TCRdb, the multiplex PCR reads were re-called with MiXCR into one record per CDR3 protein. The sample lists about 690,000 distinct CDR3 sequences; 15% to 20% were seen once. These patients, aged 18 to 65, had recently diagnosed hyperthyroidism lasting under 2 months. Criteria for exclusion of patients were uncontrolled infection, other autoimmune disease, pregnancy or lactation. General observations from the study: Blood also carried most thyroid clonotypes expanded above 0.001.

This clonotype was obtained from a man aged 50 or older with Graves' hyperthyroidism. The chain carries TRBV28 and TRBJ1-5; D unresolved. The material sequenced was blood. The CDR3 region has the DNA TGTGCCAGCAGTTTGGCCCTAAGCAATCAGCCCCAGCATTTT. It specifies CASSLALSNQPQHF. Variable domain in full (rest from reference TRBV28 and TRBJ1-5): DVKVTQSSRYLVKRTGEKVFLECVQDMDHENMFWYRQDPGLGLRLIYFSYDVKMKEKGDIPEGYSVSREKKERFSLILESASTNQTSMYLCASSLALSNQPQHFGDGTRLSIL.